This entry lists 10 T cell receptor beta chains sequenced from one sample in a study of response to subunit inactivated influenza vaccine. TCRdb re-analysed the RT-PCR reads in MiXCR, keeping a single row per CDR3 protein. The table includes some 480,000 distinct CDR3 sequences, approximately 11% detected once. Sequenced here: PBMCs from blood, sampled more than 35 days after vaccination. Every receptor here comes from a man aged 50-60 years who received an inactivated influenza vaccine.

A few counts support this clonotype. The chain is built from TRBV7-2 and TRBJ2-5; the match to TRBD2 covers 15 bases. The CDR3 covers 17 residues. J was trimmed by 4 bases and V by 7 bases; bases with no gene match: 10. Germline CDR1 SGHTA, CDR2 FQGNSA. CDR3 in amino acids: CASTPIPGLAGGETQYF. DNA for the CDR3: TGTGCCAGCACCCCTATACCGGGACTAGCGGGAGGAGAGACCCAGTACTTC.

This clonotype was counted between two and nine times. In DNA, the CDR3 is TGTGCCAGCAGTCCCCCCTTCAGCAATCAGCCCCAGCATTTT. Protein: CASSPPFSNQPQHF. V gene TRBV28 combines with J gene TRBJ1-5; D not resolved. CDR1 and CDR2 from the germline V gene are MDHEN and SYDVKM. This CDR3 is built from 14 residues. The germline V and J ends were trimmed by 5 bases and 1 base, with 9 bases remaining between them.

This clonotype has just a few counts. The chain links TRBV5-1 to TRBJ2-1, with a tentative D call TRBD1 (5 bases). With 0 bases removed from V and 1 base from J, the gap between germline ends came to 14 bases. The CDR3 has 17 amino acids. The germline V gene encodes CDR1 SGHRS and CDR2 YFSETQ. For the CDR3, the DNA is TGCGCCAGCAGCTTGGCCTTGCAGGGTGGATCCTACAATGAGCAGTTCTTC. Its protein is CASSLALQGGSYNEQFF.

This clonotype was seen many times. V is TRBV29-1 and J is TRBJ2-5, with D maybe TRBD1 (5 bases). Trimming took off 1 base at V and 4 bases at J, with 10 bases between the two ends. The CDR3 covers 13 residues. Germline V lookup: CDR1 SQVTM, CDR2 ANQGSEA. This chain's CDR3 is CSVEARQGETQYF. The CDR3 bases are TGCAGCGTTGAAGCGAGGCAGGGAGAGACCCAGTACTTC.

At least ten counts were recorded for this clonotype. The chain is built from TRBV29-1 and TRBJ2-1; D is unclear. Germline V lookup: CDR1 SQVTM, CDR2 ANQGSEA. This CDR3 is 13 amino acids long. The ends were cut back, 7 bases at V and 1 base at J, with 11 bases in the middle. This CDR3 is CSAGSKSYNEQFF. As DNA, the CDR3 is TGCAGCGCTGGTTCAAAATCCTACAATGAGCAGTTCTTC.

The chain employs TRBV12-3 or TRBV12-4 and TRBJ1-2; no reliable D call. CDR3 size: 13 residues. Trimming shortened V by 5 bases and J by 5 bases, and 12 bases separated the two germline ends. CDR3 loop: CASSPRNIYGYTF. DNA for the CDR3: TGTGCCAGCAGTCCCCGGAATATTTATGGCTACACCTTC.

This clonotype was detected ten times or more. The chain combines TRBV4-3 with TRBJ2-2; 10 bases are a match to TRBD2. The CDR3 runs to 16 residues. Germline CDR1 LGHNA, CDR2 YSLEER. J was trimmed by 5 bases and V by 1 base; bases with no gene match: 4. The CDR3 sequence: CASSQGLAGVTGELFF. The CDR3 nucleotides read TGCGCCAGCAGCCAAGGTCTAGCGGGAGTTACCGGGGAGCTGTTTTTT.

This clonotype showed up many times. This chain connects TRBV5-1 to TRBJ2-1; D is unresolved. V lost 7 bases and J 0 bases, leaving 11 bases between the germline ends. The CDR3 has 14 amino acids. From germline, CDR1 is SGHRS and CDR2 YFSETQ. The CDR3 sequence is CASQLLTSYNEQFF. The CDR3 region has the DNA TGCGCCAGCCAACTTCTGACCTCCTACAATGAGCAGTTCTTC.

This clonotype has ten or more counts. The chain couples TRBV21-1 to TRBJ2-3; the listed D gene, TRBD2, was not tested against the DNA. TRBV21-1 is a listed pseudogene. This CDR3 is 17 amino acids long. The CDR3, as DNA: TGTGCCAGCAGCAAGCAGAGGGAGCGGGGGGCCGCAGATACGCAGTATTTT. Its protein product is CASSKQRERGAADTQYF.

The V and J genes are TRBV6-2 or TRBV6-3 and TRBJ1-3; D unresolved. The CDR3 length is 12 residues. Per germline, CDR1 MNHEY and CDR2 SVGEGT. The ends were cut back, 8 bases at V and 0 bases at J, with 5 bases in the middle. For the CDR3, the DNA is TGTGCCAGCGAGAGCTCTGGAAACACCATATATTTT. Translating it yields CASESSGNTIYF.